Shown below are 19 T cell receptor beta chains from a single sample sequenced in a study of blood T cells in healthy people across ages. Using a J-beta primer mix together with a sample-barcoded 5' primer, a second PCR was run for about 6 to 11 cycles. MiXCR, run by TCRdb on the 5' RACE reads, gives a single entry per CDR3 protein. This sample has about 1.4 million distinct CDR3 sequences, with 59% found just once. Material: blood. These receptor sequences come from a young man in good health.

This clonotype was seen ten or more times. The rearrangement joins TRBV12-3 or TRBV12-4 to TRBJ2-4, with 7 positions matching TRBD1. After removal of 6 bases from V and 15 bases from J, the junction contained 11 bases not matched to a gene. The CDR3 has 12 amino acids. The CDR3 loop reads CASSQDREKAYF. As DNA, the CDR3 is TGTGCCAGCAGCCAAGACAGGGAGAAGGCGTACTTC.

This clonotype occurred many times. CDR3 sequence (DNA): TGCGCCAGCAGCCGCACCGGGACAGCCTACGAGCAGTACTTC. Its protein is CASSRTGTAYEQYF. The genes are TRBV4-1 and TRBJ2-7; 7 nucleotides agree with TRBD1. Germline CDR1 MGHRA, CDR2 YSYEKL. The CDR3 sequence is 14 residues long. With V trimmed by 4 bases and J by 2 bases, 5 bases remained unmatched.

This clonotype was seen a handful of times. The chain uses TRBV7-9 and TRBJ1-4; no definite D call. V was pared by 6 bases and J by 0 bases, with 17 bases between. Per the germline V gene, CDR1 is SEHNR and CDR2 is FQNEAQ (reference sequence). The CDR3 is made up of 17 amino acids. CDR3 sequence reads: CASRPPPSSSTNEKLFF. DNA for the CDR3: TGTGCCAGCAGACCCCCGCCATCCTCTTCAACTAATGAAAAACTGTTTTTT.

The genes are TRBV27 and TRBJ1-5, with D possibly matching TRBD1 (5 bases). CDR1 and CDR2 (germline): MNHEY, SMNVEV (reference sequence). With 4 bases removed from V and 7 bases from J, the gap between germline ends came to 23 bases. CDR3 length: 17 residues. The CDR3: CASSSLGEGRGKQPQHF. CDR3 DNA sequence: TGTGCCAGCAGTTCCCTCGGAGAGGGAAGGGGAAAGCAGCCCCAGCATTTT.

The chain employs TRBV6-5 and TRBJ2-2; D remains ambiguous. Trimming shortened V by 7 bases and J by 0 bases, and 9 bases separated the two germline ends. Germline V gene data show CDR1 as MNHEY and CDR2 as SVGAGI. CDR3 length: 14 amino acids. CDR3 amino acids: CASIWHTNTGELFF. The CDR3 nucleotides are TGTGCCAGCATTTGGCACACGAACACCGGGGAGCTGTTTTTT.

The chain recombines TRBV11-1 with TRBJ2-4; D possibly corresponds to TRBD2 (5 bases). The closer fit of TRBJ2-7 to the DNA end suggests the J call may be wrong. CDR1 and CDR2 from the germline V gene are SGHAT and FQDESV (reference sequence). The CDR3 is made up of 14 amino acids. As DNA, the CDR3 is TGTGCCAGCAACCTTCGACGACGGGATCACGAGCAGTACTTC. Translation: CASNLRRRDHEQYF.

This sequence joins TRBV25-1 and TRBJ1-2; D is uncertain. This CDR3 comprises 13 residues. Trimming took 2 bases from V and 7 from J, leaving 11 bases between them. Germline CDR1 and CDR2: MGHDK and SYGVNS. CDR3 protein: CASSEGVSFGYTF. The CDR3 nucleotides read TGTGCCAGCAGTGAAGGAGTCAGTTTTGGCTACACCTTC.

V is TRBV5-1 and J is TRBJ2-7; TRBD1 aligns across 10 bases. V lost 4 bases and J lost 0; bases outside the gene matches: 4. The CDR3 runs 15 residues. Germline CDR1 SGHRS, CDR2 YFSETQ. The chain's CDR3 is CASSADRGPSYEQYF. CDR3 sequence (DNA): TGCGCCAGCAGCGCCGACAGGGGGCCCTCCTACGAGCAGTACTTC. The complete variable domain, with remaining parts taken from reference TRBV5-1 and TRBJ2-7, reads KAGVTQTPRYLIKTRGQQVTLSCSPISGHRSVSWYQQTPGQGLQFLFEYFSETQRNKGNFPGRFSGRQFSNSRSEMNVSTLELGDSALYLCASSADRGPSYEQYFGPGTRLTVT.

The rearrangement uses TRBV10-3 and TRBJ1-1; D is possibly TRBD1 (6 bases). The length of the CDR3 is 16 residues. V was cut by 5 bases and J by 11 bases, with 27 bases left in between. CDR1 is ENHRY, CDR2 SYGVKD, per germline. The CDR3 here is CAISSGQTMNPLAAFF. As DNA, the CDR3 is TGTGCCATCAGTTCCGGACAGACAATGAACCCCCTTGCTGCTTTCTTT.

The chain uses TRBV20-1 and TRBJ2-4; 8 bases are shared with TRBD1. The J call could be wrong; TRBJ2-7 is a better fit for the DNA end. The CDR3 is 13 residues long. The germline V gene encodes CDR1 DFQATT and CDR2 SNEGSKA (reference sequence). DNA for the CDR3: TGCAGTGCTAGACAGACAGGGGCCTACGAGCAGTACTTC. Amino acids: CSARQTGAYEQYF.

This clonotype was observed a handful of times. The J gene is TRBJ1-5, the V gene TRBV4-1; 9 positions match TRBD1. V lost 0 bases to trimming and J lost 0 bases; unmatched junction nucleotides: 6. Germline V gene sequence: CDR1 MGHRA, CDR2 YSYEKL. The CDR3 is 18 residues long. The CDR3 DNA reads as TGCGCCAGCAGCCAAGAAATGGGACAGGGATATAGCAATCAGCCCCAGCATTTT. This gives the protein CASSQEMGQGYSNQPQHF.

This clonotype was seen once. V gene TRBV11-2 combines with J gene TRBJ2-1; a weak D match, TRBD2 (6 bases). Between the trimmed V and J ends, which lost 4 bases and 1 base, there was a span of 11 bases. The length of the CDR3 is 15 residues. Germline V lookup: CDR1 SGHAT, CDR2 FQNNGV. In DNA, the CDR3 is TGTGCCAGCAGCTCAAAGACTAGTTCCTACAATGAGCAGTTCTTC. Protein sequence: CASSSKTSSYNEQFF.

V gene TRBV21-1 combines with J gene TRBJ1-1; TRBD1, the table's D call, lacks a check against the DNA. TRBV21-1 is a listed pseudogene. The CDR3 covers 14 residues. This chain's CDR3 is CASSKGTGRAEAFF. CDR3 DNA sequence: TGTGCCAGCAGCAAAGGGACAGGGCGGGCTGAAGCTTTCTTT.

V usage is TRBV4-3 and J usage is TRBJ2-7; the D gene is possibly TRBD2 (6 bases). V lost 0 bases and J lost 0, with 12 bases in between. This CDR3 region has 16 residues. The germline V gene has CDR1 LGHNA and CDR2 YSLEER. CDR3 sequence: CASSQEFPGGSYEQYF. As DNA, the CDR3 is TGCGCCAGCAGCCAAGAGTTCCCCGGGGGCTCCTACGAGCAGTACTTC.

Only one count was recorded for this clonotype. V gene TRBV27 combines with J gene TRBJ1-2; the D gene is possibly TRBD1 (5 bases). The V end lost 4 bases, the J end lost 7 bases, and 16 bases lay between the germline ends. This CDR3 spans 14 amino acids. The germline CDR1 and CDR2 sequences are MNHEY and SMNVEV (reference sequence). The CDR3 loop reads CASSCQGCGSGYTF. In nucleotides, the CDR3 is TGTGCCAGCAGTTGTCAGGGATGCGGGAGTGGCTACACCTTC.

On this clonotype: Sequence at one end of the junction differs from germline and may be a read error. V gene TRBV5-5 combines with J gene TRBJ2-5; maybe TRBD1 (6 bases). Matching the DNA end better, TRBJ2-7 makes the J call doubtful. This CDR3 contains 14 residues. Germline V lookup: CDR1 SGHKS, CDR2 YYEKEE (reference sequence). The CDR3 spells CAGSFSGVRYEQYF. CDR3 coding DNA: TGTGCCGGCAGCTTCTCAGGGGTACGGTACGAGCAGTACTTC.

CDR3 sequence reads: CAISEVGANVLTF. In nucleotides, the CDR3 is TGTGCCATCAGTGAGGTTGGGGCCAACGTCCTGACTTTC. The chain employs TRBV10-3 and TRBJ2-6; D call uncertain. The CDR3 consists of 13 residues. The V gene lost 2 bases and the J gene lost 3 bases, with 2 bases spanning the gap. Germline V CDR1 and CDR2: ENHRY, SYGVKD.

This chain joins TRBV6-2 or TRBV6-3 and TRBJ1-2; D remains ambiguous. The ends were cut back, 5 bases at V and 8 bases at J, with 9 bases in the middle. Germline CDR1 MNHEY, CDR2 SVGEGT. The CDR3 spans 11 residues. CDR3 amino acids: CASSLPGGYTF. DNA for the CDR3: TGTGCCAGCAGTCTACCCGGGGGCTACACCTTC.

This clonotype was seen a few times. This chain uses TRBV5-1 with TRBJ2-1, with 13 bases identical to TRBD2. J gave up 9 bases and V 5 bases, and 2 bases lay outside the gene matches. CDR1 and CDR2 from the germline V gene are SGHRS and YFSETQ. This CDR3 is built from 13 residues. CDR3 in DNA: TGCGCCAGCAGACTAGCGGGAGGGCCTGAGCAGTTCTTC. It is translated as CASRLAGGPEQFF.